What follows describes a single TCR beta chain. The antigen remains undetermined. The data stem from a study of cytomegalovirus exposure and HLA in healthy donors. Study context: An early data release held some 85 million unique TCRs from HLA-typed donors. Study observations and caveats: The majority of CMV-associated TCR beta chains were reported as apparently HLA-restricted in a later analysis. A later analysis associated 16,951 TCR beta sequences with HLA alleles at a 0.05 false discovery rate.

CDR1 is MGHDK, CDR2 SYGVNS, per germline. There are 14 residues in the CDR3. The ends were cut back, 3 bases at V and 2 bases at J, with 11 bases in the middle. A multiplex PCR was run with 60 Vbeta primers and 13 Jbeta primers. Assay: immunoSEQ multiplex PCR; the TCRdb copy retains only in-frame clones and omits some. In the table there are 150,000 to 200,000 clones, more than 65% of which are singletons. This chain joins TRBV25-1 and TRBJ2-7; maybe TRBD1 (6 bases). Sequenced sample: PBMCs. This TCR was recovered from a woman aged 25-40 years in good health and CMV-seronegative. CDR3 sequence: CASSDRTEPYEQYF. In DNA form, the CDR3 reads TGTGCCAGCAGTGACAGGACAGAACCCTACGAGCAGTACTTC.